Listed below are T cell receptor beta chains from one sample, sequenced in a study of blood T cell repertoires in COVID-19. TCRdb's table, derived via immunoSEQ multiplex PCR, lists solely in-frame clones and lacks some. The sample contains around 74,000 clones, around 90% of which appear only once. Sequencing input: peripheral blood. These receptors were obtained from a woman older than 75 with active or convalescent COVID-19. The CDR3 runs from the conserved cysteine through the conserved F or W. Each record gives: clone size, J gene, V gene, D gene, CDR3 protein, CDR3 DNA. D genes are given only for firm matches. Size tells how often a clone was seen (once, few, many) or the class of an expanded clone, and some rows leave it out.

clone size: NA
J gene: TRBJ2-3
V gene: TRBV18
D gene: TRBD1
CDR3 protein: CASSPPGRGPDTQYF
CDR3 DNA: TGTGCCAGCTCACCACCGGGCAGGGGGCCAGATACGCAGTATTTT

clone size: NA
J gene: TRBJ1-5
V gene: TRBV28
D gene: NA
CDR3 protein: CASSLFYGNGQPQHF
CDR3 DNA: TGTGCCAGCAGTTTATTCTATGGAAACGGGCAGCCCCAGCATTTT

clone size: NA
J gene: TRBJ2-7
V gene: TRBV2
D gene: NA
CDR3 protein: CASSEPSLYEQYF
CDR3 DNA: TGTGCCAGCAGTGAACCTAGCTTATACGAGCAGTACTTC

clone size: once
J gene: TRBJ2-3
V gene: TRBV24-1
D gene: TRBD1
CDR3 protein: CATSDPGQGQYF
CDR3 DNA: TGTGCCACCAGTGACCCCGGACAGGGCCAGTATTTT

clone size: NA
J gene: TRBJ2-3
V gene: TRBV4-1
D gene: NA
CDR3 protein: CASSQKLADTQYF
CDR3 DNA: TGCGCCAGCAGCCAGAAACTAGCAGATACGCAGTATTTT

clone size: NA
J gene: TRBJ2-2
V gene: TRBV4-2
D gene: NA
CDR3 protein: CASSQERVNTGELFF
CDR3 DNA: TGTGCCAGCAGCCAAGAACGGGTGAACACCGGGGAGCTGTTTTTT

clone size: once
J gene: TRBJ1-2
V gene: TRBV6-5
D gene: TRBD1
CDR3 protein: CASSQTGTGAYTF
CDR3 DNA: TGTGCCAGCAGTCAAACCGGGACAGGGGCCTACACCTTC

clone size: NA
J gene: TRBJ2-3
V gene: TRBV11-2
D gene: NA
CDR3 protein: CASSLADTQYF
CDR3 DNA: TGTGCCAGCAGCTTAGCGGATACGCAGTATTTT

clone size: NA
J gene: TRBJ2-1
V gene: TRBV6-2/TRBV6-3
D gene: NA
CDR3 protein: CASSSGTGSYNEQFF
CDR3 DNA: TGTGCCAGCAGCTCCGGGACTGGCTCCTACAATGAGCAGTTCTTC

clone size: NA
J gene: TRBJ1-5
V gene: TRBV5-1
D gene: NA
CDR3 protein: CASSFPGWDQPQHF
CDR3 DNA: TGCGCCAGCAGCTTTCCGGGTTGGGATCAGCCCCAGCATTTT

clone size: NA
J gene: TRBJ2-3
V gene: TRBV28
D gene: NA
CDR3 protein: CASGLTQYF
CDR3 DNA: TGTGCCAGCGGGCTAACGCAGTATTTT

clone size: NA
J gene: TRBJ2-7
V gene: TRBV7-8
D gene: TRBD1
CDR3 protein: CASSPGRGRGEQYF
CDR3 DNA: TGTGCCAGCAGCCCCGGCAGGGGGAGAGGCGAGCAGTACTTC

clone size: NA
J gene: TRBJ1-1
V gene: TRBV3-1/TRBV3-2
D gene: NA
CDR3 protein: CASSQEAGNPDTEAFF
CDR3 DNA: TGTGCCAGCAGCCAAGAAGCGGGGAATCCGGACACTGAAGCTTTCTTT

clone size: NA
J gene: TRBJ2-7
V gene: TRBV6-6
D gene: NA
CDR3 protein: CASRTESYEQYF
CDR3 DNA: TGTGCCAGCAGGACAGAGTCCTACGAGCAGTACTTC

clone size: NA
J gene: TRBJ1-1
V gene: TRBV6-2/TRBV6-3
D gene: NA
CDR3 protein: CASSYELGAGLGDTEAFF
CDR3 DNA: TGTGCCAGCAGTTACGAGTTGGGGGCAGGTTTGGGAGACACTGAAGCTTTCTTT

clone size: NA
J gene: TRBJ1-1
V gene: TRBV28
D gene: NA
CDR3 protein: CASSLGGDAFF
CDR3 DNA: TGTGCCAGCAGTTTGGGGGGTGACGCTTTCTTT

clone size: once
J gene: TRBJ2-1
V gene: TRBV4-1
D gene: NA
CDR3 protein: CASRGVRGHNEQFF
CDR3 DNA: TGCGCCAGCAGAGGGGTCAGGGGCCACAATGAGCAGTTCTTC

clone size: NA
J gene: TRBJ2-2
V gene: TRBV28
D gene: TRBD1
CDR3 protein: CASSGQVMGGELFF
CDR3 DNA: TGTGCCAGCAGCGGACAGGTCATGGGCGGGGAGCTGTTTTTT

clone size: NA
J gene: TRBJ2-1
V gene: TRBV29-1
D gene: NA
CDR3 protein: CSARGGLSYNEQFF
CDR3 DNA: TGCAGCGCTAGGGGGGGACTTTCCTACAATGAGCAGTTCTTC

clone size: NA
J gene: TRBJ1-3
V gene: TRBV7-2
D gene: TRBD1
CDR3 protein: CASSSTGAGNTIYF
CDR3 DNA: TGTGCCAGCAGCTCGACAGGGGCTGGAAACACCATATATTTT

clone size: NA
J gene: TRBJ2-7
V gene: TRBV19
D gene: NA
CDR3 protein: CASSIEGSWGYEQYF
CDR3 DNA: TGTGCCAGTAGTATAGAAGGGAGCTGGGGATACGAGCAGTACTTC

clone size: NA
J gene: TRBJ1-5
V gene: TRBV6-2/TRBV6-3
D gene: NA
CDR3 protein: CASSPLGNQPQHF
CDR3 DNA: TGTGCCAGCAGCCCCCTCGGGAATCAGCCCCAGCATTTT